This T cell receptor (beta chain) was identified in a study of blood T cell repertoires in COVID-19. The CDR3 spans 18 residues. CDR1 is LGHDT, CDR2 YNNKEL, per germline (reference sequence). With 3 bases removed from V and 4 bases from J, the gap between germline ends came to 24 bases. Assay used: immunoSEQ multiplex PCR; TCRdb lists only in-frame clones, some missing. The sample has 150,000 or so clones; more than 85% are singletons. The J gene is TRBJ2-5, the V gene TRBV3-1 (or the pseudogene TRBV3-2); tentative D call: TRBD1 (7 bases). Sequenced sample: peripheral blood. The sequence came from a man aged 45-65 years with acute or convalescent COVID-19. CDR3 loop: CASSHWANAGGKGETQYF. CDR3 coding DNA: TGTGCCAGCAGCCATTGGGCCAATGCAGGGGGGAAGGGAGAGACCCAGTACTTC.